A single sample is the source of the 8 T cell receptor beta chains below, sequenced in a study of blood T cell repertoires in COVID-19 (dated by TCRdb to 2020 to 2021). Library creation used the immunoSEQ multiplex PCR assay. Here the immuneACCESS table is served through TCRdb, limited to in-frame sequences with V and J called. Missing clones are a known gap in these copies; in checked studies unresolved V genes cover under half, and the rest lacks a known reason. The sample table shows about 330,000 clones, and 80% to 90% are seen once. The ten largest clones represent more than 7.5% of the sample. The material sequenced was peripheral blood. These receptors originate from a man aged 30 to 39 with COVID-19, enrolled during active disease.

The rearrangement uses TRBV25-1 and TRBJ2-1, with TRBD1 matching 10 bases. There are 16 residues in the CDR3. Per the germline V gene, CDR1 is MGHDK and CDR2 is SYGVNS. The V segment lost 4 bases and the J segment 5 bases; nucleotides outside the gene matches: 8. As DNA, the CDR3 is TGTGCCAGCAGTGCGCGGGACAGGGGTTTCGACAATGAGCAGTTCTTC. Amino acid sequence: CASSARDRGFDNEQFF.

The chain joins TRBV10-3 to TRBJ2-3; possibly TRBD1 for D (6 bases). V was pared by 3 bases and J by 4 bases, with 11 bases between. The CDR3 sequence is 14 residues long. CDR1 and CDR2 (germline): ENHRY, SYGVKD. CDR3 nucleotides: TGTGCCATCAGTGATCGACAGGACGCAGATACGCAGTATTTT. This sequence encodes CAISDRQDADTQYF.

J is TRBJ2-2 and V is TRBV6-5, with D perhaps matching TRBD1 (5 bases). V was clipped by 8 bases and J by 5 bases, with 12 bases between them. In germline, CDR1 is MNHEY, CDR2 SVGAGI. The CDR3 length is 13 residues. The chain's CDR3 is CASDQTGTGELFF. The CDR3 DNA sequence: TGTGCCAGCGACCAAACAGGAACCGGGGAGCTGTTTTTT.

This clone was seen a few times. V gene TRBV28 combines with J gene TRBJ2-7; a possible D gene is TRBD1 (6 bases). The germline gives CDR1 MDHEN, CDR2 SYDVKM. V shed 2 bases and J shed 4 bases, with 12 bases lying between them. The CDR3 is made up of 14 amino acids. DNA for the CDR3: TGTGCCAGCAGTTTACGAGTTCAGGGGTACGAGCAGTACTTC. Its protein is CASSLRVQGYEQYF.

This sequence joins TRBV27 and TRBJ2-3, with a tentative D call TRBD1 (6 bases). The germline CDR1 and CDR2 sequences are MNHEY and SMNVEV (reference sequence). V lost 3 bases to trimming and J lost 3 bases, with 13 bases between them. The CDR3 spans 15 residues. The CDR3, as DNA: TGTGCCAGCAGTTTTCAGGGGCAGGTTACAGATACGCAGTATTTT. It translates to CASSFQGQVTDTQYF.

The rearrangement joins TRBV18 to TRBJ2-5; 10 positions match TRBD2. Germline V gene lookup returns CDR1 KGHSH and CDR2 LQKENI. V lost 3 bases and J lost 6; bases outside the gene matches: 10. The CDR3 runs 16 residues. The CDR3 nucleotides are TGTGCCAGCTCACCTTGGGCTAGCGGGGGAAGAAAGACCCAGTACTTC. This sequence encodes CASSPWASGGRKTQYF.

The V call is TRBV12-5, the J call TRBJ2-5; 8 nucleotides line up with TRBD1. The J segment lost 0 bases and the V segment lost 9 bases, leaving 6 bases of the junction unmatched. In germline, CDR1 is LGHNT, CDR2 FRNRAP. The CDR3 length is 14 residues. CDR3 amino acids: CASRTGSYQETQYF. CDR3 DNA sequence: TGTGCTAGCCGGACAGGGTCCTACCAAGAGACCCAGTACTTC.

J is TRBJ1-1 and V is TRBV11-1; D might be TRBD1 (6 bases). Trimming took off 1 base at V and 8 bases at J, with 11 bases between the two ends. The CDR3 spans 13 residues. Looked up from germline, CDR1 is SGHAT and CDR2 is FQDESV (reference sequence). The CDR3 sequence is CASSLEDREEAFF. CDR3 in DNA: TGTGCCAGCAGCTTAGAGGACAGAGAAGAAGCTTTCTTT.